These 10 T cell receptor beta chains share one sample of origin, sequenced in a study of T cells in women clearing cervical HPV infection. Only in-frame clones appear in the TCRdb table, and some are missing; sequencing was by immunoSEQ multiplex PCR. The specimen's table records 15,000 to 20,000 clones. Sequencing was done on a sample of blood buffy coat. The receptors derive from a woman aged 18 to 75 with a cervical HPV16 infection that either progressed to CIN3+ or cleared (not recorded which).

Of note for this clone: The read falls 3 residues short of the CDR3 end, and the missing part is taken from the germline J gene. J is TRBJ1-3 and V is TRBV6-1; 7 nucleotides match TRBD1. With 2 bases clipped from V and 5 bases from J, the junction kept 3 bases outside the gene matches. Germline CDR1 is MNHNS and CDR2 is SASEGT. This CDR3 has 14 residues. CDR3 loop: CASSERDRRNTIYF. The CDR3 DNA, read in part, is TGTGCCAGCAGTGAACGGGACAGACGAAACACC.

Details on this clone: Read coverage stops 3 residues before the CDR3 terminus; the germline J gene supplies the remainder. The chain joins TRBV5-1 to TRBJ1-2; the match to TRBD1 covers 10 bases. The CDR3 covers 19 residues. V gave up 0 bases and J gave up 4 bases; unmatched junction bases: 15. CDR1 is SGHRS, CDR2 YFSETQ, per germline. This CDR3 reads CASSLGAHGGQGIGYGYTF. Incomplete CDR3 DNA: TGCGCCAGCAGCTTGGGAGCCCACGGGGGACAGGGGATTGGCTATGGC.

A word on this clone: The DNA ends 3 residues before the CDR3 does, and the rest of the CDR3 is filled in from the germline J gene. The chain couples TRBV10-2 to TRBJ1-5; 9 nucleotides agree with TRBD1. This CDR3 contains 14 residues. Germline V gene data show CDR1 as WSHSY and CDR2 as SAAADI. With V trimmed by 4 bases and J by 7 bases, 5 bases remained unmatched. This CDR3 reads CASSGDRVGQPQHF. The CDR3 DNA, read in part, is TGCGCCAGCAGTGGGGACAGGGTGGGGCAGCCC.

Regarding this clone: The sequence runs out 3 residues before the end of the CDR3; the remainder is reconstructed from the germline J gene. The chain joins TRBV2 to TRBJ1-1, with unresolved D. The V end was cut by 7 bases, the J end by 0 bases, with 9 bases between. CDR3 size: 13 residues. Germline values: CDR1 SNHLY, CDR2 FYNNEI. The sequenced part of the CDR3 DNA is TGTGCCAGCACAAACAGCTTGAACACTGAA. It specifies CASTNSLNTE. The whole CDR3 protein reads CASTNSLNTEAFF.

Regarding this clone: The missing CDR3 end, 3 residues past where the read stops, is filled in from the germline J gene. The chain joins TRBV6-1 to TRBJ1-2, with a possible D match to TRBD1 (5 bases). This CDR3 region has 16 residues. Trimming pared 0 bases from V and 4 bases from J, leaving 15 bases between. Germline V gene lookup returns CDR1 MNHNS and CDR2 SASEGT. The CDR3 sequence is CASSEAARGRVYGYTF. The DNA read from the CDR3 is TGTGCCAGCAGTGAAGCGGCAAGGGGCCGAGTCTATGGC.

A word on this clone: The read falls 3 residues short of the CDR3 end, and the missing part is taken from the germline J gene. The chain has TRBV10-3 and TRBJ2-5, with TRBD1 identical over 11 bases. The CDR3 contains 14 residues. The V and J ends lost 6 bases and 6 bases, in that order; junction bases with no gene match: 6. Per the germline V gene, CDR1 is ENHRY and CDR2 is SYGVKD. The CDR3 DNA, read in part, is TGTGCCATCAGAGGACAGGGGGCAGGGAAGACC. The encoded protein is CAIRGQGAGKT. In full, the CDR3 is CAIRGQGAGKTQYF.

On this clone: Read coverage stops 3 residues before the CDR3 terminus; the germline J gene supplies the remainder. The genes are TRBV12-3 or TRBV12-4 and TRBJ1-1; the D is unclear. Trimming pared 3 bases from V and 6 bases from J, leaving 8 bases between. The CDR3 is 12 amino acids. Incomplete CDR3 DNA: TGTGCCAGCAGTTTGGAACGGGCTGAA. It encodes CASSLERAE. The entire CDR3 protein is CASSLERAEAFF.

With regard to this clone: The sequence runs out 3 residues before the end of the CDR3; the remainder is reconstructed from the germline J gene. The chain uses TRBV6-1 and TRBJ1-5; D not resolved. Trimming shortened V by 2 bases and J by 2 bases, and 19 bases separated the two germline ends. The CDR3 has 18 amino acids. Germline-derived CDR1 and CDR2 are MNHNS and SASEGT. This CDR3 reads CASSENWQEGGGNQPQHF. The sequenced CDR3 bases are TGTGCCAGCAGTGAAAATTGGCAGGAGGGTGGAGGCAATCAGCCC.

A remark on this clone: The read comes to an end 3 residues before the CDR3 does, leaving the germline J gene to fill in the end. The rearrangement joins TRBV5-1 to TRBJ2-3; 9 positions match TRBD2. The germline CDR1 and CDR2 sequences are SGHRS and YFSETQ. There are 14 residues in the CDR3. V was clipped by 9 bases and J by 2 bases; unmatched bases: 7. CDR3 loop: CATQVAGDTDTQYF. The covered CDR3 bases are TGCGCCACCCAGGTAGCGGGGGACACAGATACG. Supplemented by reference TRBV5-1 and TRBJ2-3, the full variable domain reads KAGVTQTPRYLIKTRGQQVTLSCSPISGHRSVSWYQQTPGQGLQFLFEYFSETQRNKGNFPGRFSGRQFSNSRSEMNVSTLELGDSALYLCATQVAGDTDTQYFGPGTRLTVL.

Of note for this clone: The CDR3 is cut off 3 residues early in the read; its end comes from the germline J gene. This rearrangement joins TRBV5-4 to TRBJ2-7; D ambiguous. The CDR3 totals 14 residues. CDR1 is SGHNT, CDR2 YYREEE, per germline (reference sequence). Trimming removed 4 bases at V and 0 bases at J, with 11 bases between. The CDR3 sequence: CASSPQENSYEQYF. The CDR3 DNA, read in part, is TGTGCCAGCAGCCCCCAGGAAAACTCCTACGAG.